This TCR beta chain was identified in a study of T-cell reconstitution after alpha-beta-depleted transplantation in children. Molecular barcoding with unique molecular identifiers was used for the TCRbeta library. TCRdb redid the calling of the PCR reads with MiXCR, one entry per CDR3 protein. The table shows approximately 200,000 distinct CDR3 sequences, with 13% to 15% occurring only once. CDR3 length: 13 residues. Germline values: CDR1 SGHVS, CDR2 FNYEAQ. Trimming stripped 1 base from V and 5 bases from J, with 8 bases between. This clonotype has a count of ten or more. The chain uses TRBV7-6 and TRBJ2-5; D remains ambiguous. Sample: PBMCs from the stem cell graft donor, taken from the stem cell graft. The receptor was isolated from a human donor who donated a stem cell graft to a child with acute lymphoblastic leukemia. CDR3: CASSLDLSETQYF. CDR3 nucleotides: TGTGCCAGCAGCTTAGACCTCTCGGAGACCCAGTACTTC.